This T cell receptor beta chain originates from a study of Ad26.COV2.S vaccination and SARS-CoV-2 variants. Overall study: Participant was drawn from the COV1001 Ad26.COV2.S trial arm. Intramuscular Ad26.COV2.S at 5x10^10 or 1x10^11 viral particles.

Study observations and caveats: Recipients given vaccine exceeded placebo recipients in spike-specific TCR breadth.

The CDR3 has 15 residues. CDR1 and CDR2 from the germline V gene are MDHEN and SYDVKM. V gave up 5 bases and J gave up 2 bases, with 13 bases separating them. The repertoire was sequenced with immunoSEQ multiplex PCR; TCRdb's copy has only in-frame clones and lacks some. The profile shows about 460,000 clones, about 89% of them singletons. In the case of this clone: Antigen unknown.

Stated treatment: approximately 18 received Ad26.COV2.S at low or high dose, single or two shots; roughly five received placebo; per-sample allocation not given. Sampling was done on day 63 after the first vaccine or placebo injection. A Boston donor was an adult aged 18-55 years. V and J are TRBV28 and TRBJ1-5; D remains unclear. Sequencing was performed on peripheral blood, taken in a trial of Ad26.COV2.S vaccine versus placebo. The receptor's source is a person between 18 and 65 years old who received the Ad26.COV2.S COVID-19 vaccine or a placebo. The CDR3 loop is CASSPPGEGNQPQHF. The CDR3 region has the DNA TGTGCCAGCAGTCCCCCCGGGGAAGGCAATCAGCCCCAGCATTTT.